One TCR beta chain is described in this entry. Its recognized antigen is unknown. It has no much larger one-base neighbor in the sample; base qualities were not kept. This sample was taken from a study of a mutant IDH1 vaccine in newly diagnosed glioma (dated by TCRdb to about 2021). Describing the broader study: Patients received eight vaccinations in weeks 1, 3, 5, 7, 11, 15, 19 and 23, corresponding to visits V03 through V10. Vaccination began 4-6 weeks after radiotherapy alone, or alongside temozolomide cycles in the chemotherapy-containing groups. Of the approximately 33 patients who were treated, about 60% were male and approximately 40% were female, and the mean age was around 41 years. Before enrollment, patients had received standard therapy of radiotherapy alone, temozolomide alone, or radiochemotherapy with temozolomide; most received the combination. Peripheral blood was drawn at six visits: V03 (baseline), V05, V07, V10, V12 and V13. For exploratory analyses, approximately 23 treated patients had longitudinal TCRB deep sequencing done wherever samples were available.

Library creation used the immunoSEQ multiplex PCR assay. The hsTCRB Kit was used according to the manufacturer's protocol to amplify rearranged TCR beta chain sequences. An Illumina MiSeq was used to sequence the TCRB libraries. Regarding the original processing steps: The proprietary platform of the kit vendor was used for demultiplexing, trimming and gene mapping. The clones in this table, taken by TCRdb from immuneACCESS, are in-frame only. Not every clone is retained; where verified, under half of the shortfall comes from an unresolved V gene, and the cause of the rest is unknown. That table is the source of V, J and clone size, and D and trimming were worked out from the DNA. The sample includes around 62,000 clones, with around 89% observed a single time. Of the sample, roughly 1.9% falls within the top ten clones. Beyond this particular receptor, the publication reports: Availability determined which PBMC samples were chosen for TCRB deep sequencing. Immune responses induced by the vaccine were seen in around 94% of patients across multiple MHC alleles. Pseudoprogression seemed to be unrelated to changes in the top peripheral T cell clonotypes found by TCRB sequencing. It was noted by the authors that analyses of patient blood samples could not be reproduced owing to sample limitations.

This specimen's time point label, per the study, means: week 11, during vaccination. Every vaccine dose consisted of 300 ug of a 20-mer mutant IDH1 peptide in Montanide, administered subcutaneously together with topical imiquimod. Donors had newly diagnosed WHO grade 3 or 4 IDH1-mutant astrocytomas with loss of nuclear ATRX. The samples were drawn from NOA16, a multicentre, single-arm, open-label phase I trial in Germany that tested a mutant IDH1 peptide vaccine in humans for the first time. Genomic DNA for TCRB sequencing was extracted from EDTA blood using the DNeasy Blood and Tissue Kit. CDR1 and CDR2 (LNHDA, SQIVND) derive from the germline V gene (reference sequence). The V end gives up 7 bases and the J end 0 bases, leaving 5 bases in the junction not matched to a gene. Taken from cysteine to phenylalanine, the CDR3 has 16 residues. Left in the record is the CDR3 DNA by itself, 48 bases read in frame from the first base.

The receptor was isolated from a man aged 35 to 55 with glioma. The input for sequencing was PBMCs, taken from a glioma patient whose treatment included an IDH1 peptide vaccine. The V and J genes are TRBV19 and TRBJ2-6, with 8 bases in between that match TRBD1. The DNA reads TGTGCCAGTAATCCGGACAGGGCCTCTGGGGCCAACGTCCTGACTTTC. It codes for CASNPDRASGANVLTF.